This TCR beta chain was retrieved from a study of T-cell reconstitution after alpha-beta-depleted transplantation in children. Unique molecular identifiers were incorporated when the TCRbeta library was constructed. One entry per CDR3 protein results from TCRdb running MiXCR on the PCR reads. The data hold hundreds of thousands of distinct CDR3 sequences, with around 13% observed a single time. The CDR3 has 12 amino acids. Per germline, CDR1 KGHDR and CDR2 SFDVKD. The germline V and J ends were trimmed by 5 bases and 4 bases, with 8 bases remaining between them. This clonotype showed up many times. The TCR sequence derives from a girl aged 2-10 years with congenital amegakaryocytic thrombocytopenia, due to receive a stem cell transplant. The V and J genes are TRBV24-1 and TRBJ2-7; D not resolved. The sequences come from PBMCs, collected before TCRalphabeta/CD19-depleted stem cell transplant. The CDR3 spells CATSGGTYEQYF. The CDR3 nucleotides read TGTGCCACCAGTGGGGGTACTTACGAGCAGTACTTC.